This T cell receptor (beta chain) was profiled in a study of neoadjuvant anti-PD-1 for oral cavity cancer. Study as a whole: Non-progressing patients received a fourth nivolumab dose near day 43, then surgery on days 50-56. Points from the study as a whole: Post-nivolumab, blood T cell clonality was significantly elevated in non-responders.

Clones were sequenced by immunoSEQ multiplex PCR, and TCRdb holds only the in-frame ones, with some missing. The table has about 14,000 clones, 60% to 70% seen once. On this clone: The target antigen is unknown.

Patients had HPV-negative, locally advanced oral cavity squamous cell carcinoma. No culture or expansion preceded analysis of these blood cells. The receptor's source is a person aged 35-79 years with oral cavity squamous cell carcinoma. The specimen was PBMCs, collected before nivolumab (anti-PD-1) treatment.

Here the CDR3 reads CASSLRGSGNTIYF. The CDR3 DNA reads as TGTGCCAGCAGCTTAAGAGGATCTGGAAACACCATATATTTT. V usage is TRBV7-8 and J usage is TRBJ1-3; D call uncertain. CDR1 and CDR2 from the germline V gene are SGHVS and FQNEAQ. V was shortened by 2 bases and J by 1 base, with 6 bases between the two germline ends. This CDR3 has 14 residues.